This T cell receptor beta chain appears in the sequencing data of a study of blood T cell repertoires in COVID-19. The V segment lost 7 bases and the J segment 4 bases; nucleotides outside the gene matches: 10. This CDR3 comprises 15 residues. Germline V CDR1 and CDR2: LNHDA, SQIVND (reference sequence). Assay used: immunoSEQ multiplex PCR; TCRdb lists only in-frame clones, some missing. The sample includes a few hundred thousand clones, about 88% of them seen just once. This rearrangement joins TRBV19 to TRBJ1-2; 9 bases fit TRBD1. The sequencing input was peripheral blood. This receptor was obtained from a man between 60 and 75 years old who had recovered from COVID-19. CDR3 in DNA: TGTGCCAGTACCCAGGGGACAGGGCTTGTCTATGGCTACACCTTC. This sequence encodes CASTQGTGLVYGYTF.